This T cell receptor beta chain was retrieved from a study of graft-versus-host responses after intestinal transplantation. Across the study: Multivisceral, liver-intestinal, or isolated intestinal grafts went to recipients. Anti-thymocyte globulin induction preceded around 3 years of tacrolimus and steroid maintenance in all recipients.

Study findings and constraints: Some GvH clones were seen earlier in gut or blood, suggesting intestinal origin. There was an association between peak levels of circulating GvH clones and early post-transplant HvG declines.

The germline V gene has CDR1 LGHNA and CDR2 YNFKEQ. This CDR3 has 19 amino acids. V gave up 3 bases and J gave up 1 base, with 24 bases separating them. This clone occurred once. The antigen is not known. Sequencing was performed with immunoSEQ multiplex PCR; in TCRdb, only in-frame clones are kept and a portion is missing. This sample has about 9,500 clones; 70% to 90% occur once, and the top ten carry 9.9%. The J gene is TRBJ2-5, the V gene TRBV4-2, with D perhaps matching TRBD2 (5 bases). The sequencing used PBMCs, collected more than 230 days after intestinal transplant. The sequence was collected from a human patient who received an intestinal transplant, so some T cells may come from the graft donor. The CDR3 spells CASSHSRLLRGLFQETQYF. DNA of the CDR3: TGTGCCAGCAGCCATTCCAGACTTTTGAGAGGGCTTTTCCAAGAGACCCAGTACTTC.